What follows describes a single TCR beta chain. Its cognate antigen has yet to be identified. Within one base of it there is no much larger clone, and no base qualities were kept. The data are from a study of blood T cell repertoires in COVID-19 (dated by TCRdb to about 2020). For the study in its entirety: Samples covering the acute and convalescent phases of COVID-19 were provided by collaborators in the United States, Italy and Spain. The prospective study material was composed of cDNA or gDNA derived from T cells, B-cell-depleted T cells, or PBMCs. The repertoires were released in a freely available public database intended as a resource for research on the immune response to SARS-CoV-2. Where HLA class I and class II types were available, the types were taken from metadata supplied by the sample provider, not from assay-based typing. A de-identified subject ID, COVID-19 status, age in years and sex were almost always included in the sample metadata. Subjects who had been exposed to COVID-19, were actively infected with it, or had recovered from it provided the deeply sampled blood TCRbeta repertoires that made up the dataset. The samples were drawn from two sources: the first 160 participants of the ongoing ImmuneRACE study, and fewer than 1,500 subjects contributed by 6 global collaborators.

Study-wide conclusions, independent of this receptor: The quantity of clinical and demographic metadata differed by source and by participant and was supplied without curation.

TCRbeta CDR3 regions were amplified from genomic DNA using the immunoSEQ Assay, a bias-controlled multiplex PCR. Per the authors' processing: Nucleated cell counts per sample were estimated from amplification of reference gene primers within the assay. To quantify the absolute abundance of each unique TCRbeta CDR3 rearrangement, sequence reads were collapsed and filtered. For each sample, productive Simpson clonality was calculated by taking the square root of Simpson's diversity index across productive rearrangements. TCRdb carries this immuneACCESS record with in-frame sequences only. Its versions omit some clonotypes, under half of them owing to an unresolved V gene in the studies checked, with the rest unexplained. D and trimming come from the DNA, and the V and J calls and clone size come from that table. In this sample the table shows roughly 200,000 clones, about 85% of which occur a single time. Of the sample, nearly 6% is held by the ten largest clones.

At one collaborating source in Seattle, patients were enrolled during active infection and were followed longitudinally through the course of disease. Each collaborating institution followed its own protocols to collect whole blood in K2EDTA tubes. For TCRbeta analysis, collaborators shipped samples in one of three forms: frozen whole blood, isolated PBMCs, or DNA extracted from either of those sample types. From its cysteine to its phenylalanine, the CDR3 spans 14 amino acids. The read is trimmed to its CDR3 DNA, 42 bases read in frame from base 1. Reading the germline V gene gives CDR1 SGHDN and CDR2 FVKESK. At the junction V is shortened by 2 bases and J by 3 bases, with 11 bases in between.

The specimen was peripheral blood. The chain joins TRBV14 to TRBJ2-7; the D gene is possibly TRBD1, with 5 bases matching. The receptor was isolated from a woman aged 40 to 55 with COVID-19, enrolled during active disease. CDR3 protein: CASSQIDRVYEQYF. Here is the DNA: TGTGCCAGCAGCCAAATTGACAGAGTCTACGAGCAGTACTTC.